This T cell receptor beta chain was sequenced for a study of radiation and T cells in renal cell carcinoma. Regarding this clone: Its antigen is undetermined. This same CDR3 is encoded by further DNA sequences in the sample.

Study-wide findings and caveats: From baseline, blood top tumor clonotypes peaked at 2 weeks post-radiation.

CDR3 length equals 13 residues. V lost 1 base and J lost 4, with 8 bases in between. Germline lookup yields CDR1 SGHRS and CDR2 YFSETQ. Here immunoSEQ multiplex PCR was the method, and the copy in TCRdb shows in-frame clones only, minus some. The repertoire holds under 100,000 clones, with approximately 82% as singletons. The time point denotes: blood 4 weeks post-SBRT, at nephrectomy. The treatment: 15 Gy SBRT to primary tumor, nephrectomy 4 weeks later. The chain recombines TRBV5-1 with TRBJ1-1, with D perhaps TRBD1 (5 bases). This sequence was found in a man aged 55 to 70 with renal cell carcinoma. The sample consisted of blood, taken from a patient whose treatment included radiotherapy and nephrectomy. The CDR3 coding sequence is TGCGCCAGCAGCTTGAGGGGAGGCACTGAAGCTTTCTTT. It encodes CASSLRGGTEAFF. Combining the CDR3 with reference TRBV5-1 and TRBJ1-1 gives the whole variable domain KAGVTQTPRYLIKTRGQQVTLSCSPISGHRSVSWYQQTPGQGLQFLFEYFSETQRNKGNFPGRFSGRQFSNSRSEMNVSTLELGDSALYLCASSLRGGTEAFFGQGTRLTVV.